This T cell receptor (beta chain) emerged from a study of PD-1 blockade in classical Hodgkin lymphoma. Every patient relapsed after autologous stem cell transplantation, and brentuximab vedotin exposure varied. Germline assignment: CDR1 SQVTM and CDR2 ANQGSEA. The CDR3 runs to 15 residues. V trimming: 3 bases; J trimming: 4 bases; junction bases outside the gene matches: 11. Here immunoSEQ multiplex PCR was the method, and the copy in TCRdb shows in-frame clones only, minus some. The data contain 29,000 or so clones, more than 60% of them singletons. This TCR was sampled from a human donor with classical Hodgkin lymphoma. The chain joins TRBV29-1 to TRBJ2-7, with 8 bases identical to TRBD1. The sequenced sample was peripheral blood mononuclear cells (PBMCs), obtained before the second cycle of nivolumab. The CDR3 DNA follows: TGCAGCGTTGAGATAGGACAGGGAGACGGGTACGAGCAGTACTTC. As protein: CSVEIGQGDGYEQYF.